The present T cell receptor beta chain was sequenced within a study of beta chain features in type 1 diabetes. The table lists this clone with a few counts. Reverse transcription of all isolated RNA meant that expressed TCRB transcripts were sequenced. Clones were sequenced by immunoSEQ multiplex PCR, and TCRdb holds only the in-frame ones, with some missing. The table shows under 800,000 clones, with about 14% occurring only once. Sorted populations were all over 95% pure. Germline V CDR1 and CDR2: LNHDA, SQIVND (reference sequence). The V and J ends lost 5 bases and 3 bases, in that order; junction bases with no gene match: 10. This CDR3 contains 15 residues.

The chain carries TRBV19 and TRBJ2-7; TRBD1 matches at 7 bases. This sequence originates from a young man in good health. The sample was naive CD4+ T cells from blood. The DNA for the CDR3 is TGTGCCAGTAGTTCAACCGGGACAGCAATCTACGAGCAGTACTTC. Translation gives CASSSTGTAIYEQYF. The whole variable domain, remainder taken from reference TRBV19 and TRBJ2-7, is DGGITQSPKYLFRKEGQNVTLSCEQNLNHDAMYWYRQDPGQGLRLIYYSQIVNDFQKGDIAEGYSVSREKKESFPLTVTSAQKNPTAFYLCASSSTGTAIYEQYFGPGTRLTVT.